This TCR beta chain was recovered during a study of blood T cell repertoires in COVID-19. Sequencing used immunoSEQ multiplex PCR; TCRdb keeps in-frame clones, though not all of them. Counted here are more than 350,000 clones, about 90% occurring once; the ten biggest clones make up 10%. Trimming cost V 6 bases and J 6 bases, with 9 bases left between them. The germline V gene has CDR1 SGHNT and CDR2 YENEEA. The CDR3 extends over 12 amino acids. The clonotype comes from a woman aged 25 to 39 with COVID-19, enrolled during active disease. Sequenced input: peripheral blood. The chain joins TRBV11-3 to TRBJ2-1, with D perhaps matching TRBD1 (5 bases). CDR3 sequence reads: CASSPGFNEQFF. The CDR3 bases are TGTGCCAGCAGTCCAGGGTTCAATGAGCAGTTCTTC.